This TCR beta chain was recorded in a study of cytomegalovirus exposure and HLA in healthy donors. Whole-study context: The study placed approximately 78% of its approximately 400 genotyped donors in the Caucasian-associated ancestry cluster.

As regards this clone: Its antigen is not identified.

V lost 3 bases, J lost 4 bases, and 15 bases stayed unmatched. This CDR3 region has 18 residues. Per germline, CDR1 LNHDA and CDR2 SQIVND (reference sequence). It was with 60 Vbeta and 13 Jbeta primers that the PCR ran. Clones were read by immunoSEQ multiplex PCR, and TCRdb kept only the in-frame ones, dropping some. The sample records a few hundred thousand clones, approximately 81% being singletons. General observations from the study: Earlier results showed most TCR beta V segments being productive about 87% or about 30% of the time. A list of around 150 TCR beta chains associated with cytomegalovirus was given. After further analysis at a later stage, some 15,000 TCR beta sequences were associated with HLA alleles at 0.05 false discovery rate.

This clonotype was sampled from a man aged 25-40 years in good health and CMV-seronegative. The chain links TRBV19 to TRBJ1-1, with 9 bases that match TRBD1. Sequenced: PBMCs. The CDR3, as DNA: TGTGCCAGTAGTATGTTGGGACAGGGAAGATCGGTAGGCACTGAAGCTTTCTTT. It translates to CASSMLGQGRSVGTEAFF.